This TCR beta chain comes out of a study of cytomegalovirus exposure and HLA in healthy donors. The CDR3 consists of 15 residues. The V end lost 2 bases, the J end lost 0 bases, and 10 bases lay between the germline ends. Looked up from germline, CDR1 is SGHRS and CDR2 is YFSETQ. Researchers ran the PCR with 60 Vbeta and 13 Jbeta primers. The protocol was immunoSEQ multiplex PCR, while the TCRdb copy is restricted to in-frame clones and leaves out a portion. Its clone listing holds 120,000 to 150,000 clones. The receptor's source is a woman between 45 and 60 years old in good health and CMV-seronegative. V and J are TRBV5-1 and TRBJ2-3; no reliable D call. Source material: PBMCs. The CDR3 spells CASSFDSGSTDTQYF. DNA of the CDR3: TGCGCCAGCAGCTTTGACTCCGGAAGCACAGATACGCAGTATTTT.